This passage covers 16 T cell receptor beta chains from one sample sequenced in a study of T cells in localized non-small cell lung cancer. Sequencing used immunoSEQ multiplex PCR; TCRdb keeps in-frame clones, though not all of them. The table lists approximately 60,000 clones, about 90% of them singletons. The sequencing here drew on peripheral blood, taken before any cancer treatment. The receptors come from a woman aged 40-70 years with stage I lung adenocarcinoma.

The CDR3 DNA follows: TGTGCCAGCAGCGCGACAGGTCTCAATGAAAAACTGTTTTTT. It translates to CASSATGLNEKLFF. This rearrangement joins TRBV5-6 to TRBJ1-4; possibly TRBD1 for D (6 bases). CDR1 is SGHDT, CDR2 YYEEEE, per germline. CDR3 length equals 14 residues. Trimming took 4 bases from V and 5 from J, leaving 12 bases between them.

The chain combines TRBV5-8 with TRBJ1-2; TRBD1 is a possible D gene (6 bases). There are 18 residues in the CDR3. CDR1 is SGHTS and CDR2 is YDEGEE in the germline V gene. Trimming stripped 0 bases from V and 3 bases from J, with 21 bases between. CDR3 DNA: TGTGCCAGCAGCTTGGTGCGGGGGGCAAGAAATTTTTACTATGGCTACACCTTC. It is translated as CASSLVRGARNFYYGYTF.

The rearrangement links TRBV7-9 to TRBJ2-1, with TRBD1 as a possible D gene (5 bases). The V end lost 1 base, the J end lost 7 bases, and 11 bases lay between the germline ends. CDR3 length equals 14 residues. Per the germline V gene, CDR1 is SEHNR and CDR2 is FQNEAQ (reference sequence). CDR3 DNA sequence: TGTGCCAGCAGCTTAGATCAGGGTGGTAATGAGCAGTTCTTC. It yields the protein CASSLDQGGNEQFF.

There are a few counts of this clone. The chain's CDR3 is CASSPWVIGAEAFF. The CDR3 bases are TGTGCCAGCAGCCCCTGGGTTATTGGGGCTGAAGCTTTCTTT. The chain uses TRBV7-9 and TRBJ1-1; D is unclear. The CDR3 is 14 residues long. The V gene lost 5 bases and the J gene lost 6 bases, with 16 bases spanning the gap. CDR1 SEHNR and CDR2 FQNEAQ come from the germline V gene (reference sequence).

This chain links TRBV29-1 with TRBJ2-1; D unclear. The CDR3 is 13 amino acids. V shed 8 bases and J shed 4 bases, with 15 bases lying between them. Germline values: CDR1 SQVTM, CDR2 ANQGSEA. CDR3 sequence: CSLGSDFYNEQFF. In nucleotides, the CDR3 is TGCAGCCTTGGGTCCGATTTTTACAATGAGCAGTTCTTC.

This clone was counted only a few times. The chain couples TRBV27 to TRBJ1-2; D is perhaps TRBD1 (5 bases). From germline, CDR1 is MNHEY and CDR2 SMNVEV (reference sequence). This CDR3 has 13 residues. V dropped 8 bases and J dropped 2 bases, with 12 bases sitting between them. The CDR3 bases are TGTGCCAGCCTAACGGGACGGAACTATGGCTACACCTTC. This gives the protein CASLTGRNYGYTF.

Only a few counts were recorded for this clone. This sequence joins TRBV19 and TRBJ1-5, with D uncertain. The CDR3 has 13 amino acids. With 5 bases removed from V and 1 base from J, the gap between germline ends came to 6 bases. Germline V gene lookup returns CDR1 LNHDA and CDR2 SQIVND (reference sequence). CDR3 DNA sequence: TGTGCCAGTAGTTCGATGAGCAATCAGCCCCAGCATTTT. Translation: CASSSMSNQPQHF.

The CDR3 here is CASSRQPNTEAFF. CDR3 in DNA: TGTGCCAGCAGTCGACAGCCGAACACTGAAGCTTTCTTT. The chain carries TRBV6-4 and TRBJ1-1; weak D call: TRBD1 (5 bases). Germline V CDR1 and CDR2: MRHNA, SNTAGT. The V gene lost 5 bases and the J gene lost 1 base, with 8 bases spanning the gap. The CDR3 runs 13 residues.

Written as DNA, the CDR3 is TGTGCCAGCAGTGCGTTCAGGAACACTGAAGCTTTCTTT. Translated, it gives CASSAFRNTEAFF. The rearrangement joins TRBV6-5 to TRBJ1-1; D is ambiguous. With 5 bases removed from V and 1 base from J, the gap between germline ends came to 8 bases. The CDR3 spans 13 residues. Germline CDR1 is MNHEY and CDR2 is SVGAGI.

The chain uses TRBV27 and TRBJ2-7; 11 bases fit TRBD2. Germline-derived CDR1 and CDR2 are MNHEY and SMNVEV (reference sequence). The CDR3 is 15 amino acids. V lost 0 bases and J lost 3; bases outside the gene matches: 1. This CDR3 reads CASSLSLAGGYEQYF. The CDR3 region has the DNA TGTGCCAGCAGTTTATCTCTAGCGGGAGGCTACGAGCAGTACTTC.

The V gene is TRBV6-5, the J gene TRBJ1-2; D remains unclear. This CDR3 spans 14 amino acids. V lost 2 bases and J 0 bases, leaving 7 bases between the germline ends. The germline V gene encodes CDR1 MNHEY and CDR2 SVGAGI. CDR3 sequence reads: CASSYHQTNYGYTF. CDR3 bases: TGTGCCAGCAGTTACCACCAGACTAACTATGGCTACACCTTC.

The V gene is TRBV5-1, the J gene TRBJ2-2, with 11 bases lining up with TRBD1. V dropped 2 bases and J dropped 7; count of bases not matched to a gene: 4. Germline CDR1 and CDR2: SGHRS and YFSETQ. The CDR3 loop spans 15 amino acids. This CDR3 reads CASSFGQGAIGELFF. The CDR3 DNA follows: TGCGCCAGCAGCTTCGGACAGGGGGCTATCGGGGAGCTGTTTTTT.

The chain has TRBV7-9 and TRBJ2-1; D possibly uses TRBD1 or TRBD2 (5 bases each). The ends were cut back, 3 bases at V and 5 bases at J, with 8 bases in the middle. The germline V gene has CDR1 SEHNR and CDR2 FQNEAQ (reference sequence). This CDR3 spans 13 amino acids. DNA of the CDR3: TGTGCCAGCAGCTTCGGGGCAAACAATGAGCAGTTCTTC. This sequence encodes CASSFGANNEQFF.

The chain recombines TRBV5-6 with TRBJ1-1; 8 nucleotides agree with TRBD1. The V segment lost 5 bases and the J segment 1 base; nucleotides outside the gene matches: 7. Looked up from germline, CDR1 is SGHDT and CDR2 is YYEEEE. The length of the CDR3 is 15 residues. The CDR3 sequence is CASRGHDRGNTEAFF. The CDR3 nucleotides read TGTGCCAGCAGGGGTCACGACAGGGGGAACACTGAAGCTTTCTTT.

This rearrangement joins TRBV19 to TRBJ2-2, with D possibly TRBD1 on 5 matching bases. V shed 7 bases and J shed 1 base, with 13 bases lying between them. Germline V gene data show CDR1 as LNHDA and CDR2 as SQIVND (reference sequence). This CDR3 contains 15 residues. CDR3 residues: CASIQAGQNTGELFF. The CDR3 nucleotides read TGTGCCAGTATACAGGCAGGGCAGAACACCGGGGAGCTGTTTTTT.

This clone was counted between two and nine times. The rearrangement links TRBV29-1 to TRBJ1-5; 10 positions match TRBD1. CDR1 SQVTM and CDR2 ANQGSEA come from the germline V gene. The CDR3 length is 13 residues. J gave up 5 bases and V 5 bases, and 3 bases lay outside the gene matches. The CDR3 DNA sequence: TGCAGCGTTCGGGACAGGGGCGATCAGCCCCAGCATTTT. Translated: CSVRDRGDQPQHF.